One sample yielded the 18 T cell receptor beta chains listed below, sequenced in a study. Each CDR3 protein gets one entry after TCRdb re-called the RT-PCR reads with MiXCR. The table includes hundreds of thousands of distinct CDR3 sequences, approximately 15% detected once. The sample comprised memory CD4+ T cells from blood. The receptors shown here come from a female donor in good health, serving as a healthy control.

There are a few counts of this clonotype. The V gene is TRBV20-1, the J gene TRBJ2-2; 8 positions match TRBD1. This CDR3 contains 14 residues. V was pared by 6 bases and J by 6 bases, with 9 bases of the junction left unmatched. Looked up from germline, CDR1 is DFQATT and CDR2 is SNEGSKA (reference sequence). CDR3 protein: CSARTGWVPGELFF. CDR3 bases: TGCAGTGCCAGGACAGGGTGGGTCCCCGGGGAGCTGTTTTTT.

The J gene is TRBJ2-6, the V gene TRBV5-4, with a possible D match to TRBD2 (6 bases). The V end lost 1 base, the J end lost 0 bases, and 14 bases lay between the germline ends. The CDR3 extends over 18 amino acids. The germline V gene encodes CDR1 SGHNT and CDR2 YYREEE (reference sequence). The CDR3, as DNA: TGTGCCAGCAGCTTGTTCGGGGGTCCCAGCTCTGGGGCCAACGTCCTGACTTTC. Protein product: CASSLFGGPSSGANVLTF.

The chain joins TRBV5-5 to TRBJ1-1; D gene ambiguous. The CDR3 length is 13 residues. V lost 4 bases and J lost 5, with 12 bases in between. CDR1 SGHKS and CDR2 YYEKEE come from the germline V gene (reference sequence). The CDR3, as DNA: TGTGCCAGCAGCGCGGGTCTTGAAACTGAAGCTTTCTTT. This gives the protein CASSAGLETEAFF.

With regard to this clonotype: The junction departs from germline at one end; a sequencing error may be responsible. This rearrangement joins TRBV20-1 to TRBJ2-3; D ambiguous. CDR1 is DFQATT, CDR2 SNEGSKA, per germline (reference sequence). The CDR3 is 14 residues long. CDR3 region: CSARSPLQRDTEYF. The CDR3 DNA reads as TGCAGTGCTAGGTCCCCACTCCAGCGAGATACGGAGTATTTT.

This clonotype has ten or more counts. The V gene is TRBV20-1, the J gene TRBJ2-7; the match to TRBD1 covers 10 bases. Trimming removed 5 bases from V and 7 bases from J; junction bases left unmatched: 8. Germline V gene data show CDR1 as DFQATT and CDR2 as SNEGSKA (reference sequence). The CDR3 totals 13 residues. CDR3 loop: CSAPRDRGWEQYF. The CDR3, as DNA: TGCAGTGCTCCTCGGGACAGGGGTTGGGAGCAGTACTTC.

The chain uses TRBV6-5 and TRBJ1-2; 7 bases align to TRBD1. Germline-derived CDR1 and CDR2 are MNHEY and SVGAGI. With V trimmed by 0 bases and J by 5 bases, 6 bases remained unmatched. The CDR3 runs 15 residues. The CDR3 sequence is CASSYSVQGRYGYTF. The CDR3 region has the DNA TGTGCCAGCAGTTACTCGGTACAGGGGAGATATGGCTACACCTTC.

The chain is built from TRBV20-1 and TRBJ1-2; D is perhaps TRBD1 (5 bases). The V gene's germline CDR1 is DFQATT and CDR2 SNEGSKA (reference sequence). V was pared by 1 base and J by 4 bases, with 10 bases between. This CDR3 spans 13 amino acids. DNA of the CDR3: TGCAGTGCTAGAGGGGGCGCCGGCTATGGCTACACCTTC. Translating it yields CSARGGAGYGYTF.

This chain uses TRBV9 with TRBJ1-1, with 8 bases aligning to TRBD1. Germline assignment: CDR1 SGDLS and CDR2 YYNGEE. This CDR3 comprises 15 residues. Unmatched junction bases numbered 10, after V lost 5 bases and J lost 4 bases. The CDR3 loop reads CASSPGGWVGTEAFF. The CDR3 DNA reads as TGTGCCAGCAGTCCAGGGGGCTGGGTAGGCACTGAAGCTTTCTTT.

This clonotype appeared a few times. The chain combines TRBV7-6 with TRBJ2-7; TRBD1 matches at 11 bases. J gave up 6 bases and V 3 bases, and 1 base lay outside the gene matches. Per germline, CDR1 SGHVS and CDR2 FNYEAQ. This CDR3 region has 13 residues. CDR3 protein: CASSLGTGGEQYF. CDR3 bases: TGTGCCAGCAGCTTGGGGACAGGGGGCGAGCAGTACTTC.

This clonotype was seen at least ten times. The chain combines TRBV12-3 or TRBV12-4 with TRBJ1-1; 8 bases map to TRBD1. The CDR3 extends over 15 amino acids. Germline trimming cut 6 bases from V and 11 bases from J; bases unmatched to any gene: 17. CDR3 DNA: TGTGCCAGCAGCATATGGGACAGGCCTCATGGGAGGGCTTTCTTT. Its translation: CASSIWDRPHGRAFF.

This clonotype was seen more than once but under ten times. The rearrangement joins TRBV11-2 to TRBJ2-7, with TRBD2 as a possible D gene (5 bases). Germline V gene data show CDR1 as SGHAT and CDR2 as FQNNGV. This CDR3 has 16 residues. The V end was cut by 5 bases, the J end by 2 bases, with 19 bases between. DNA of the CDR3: TGTGCCAGCAGCCCAGGCGGGTTGCGGTTAACCTACGAGCAGTACTTC. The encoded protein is CASSPGGLRLTYEQYF.

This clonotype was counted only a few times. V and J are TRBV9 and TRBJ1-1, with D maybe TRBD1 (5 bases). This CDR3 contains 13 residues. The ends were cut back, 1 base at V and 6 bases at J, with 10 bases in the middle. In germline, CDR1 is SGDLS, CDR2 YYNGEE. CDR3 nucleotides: TGTGCCAGCAGCGTACAGGGCACAGCTGAAGCTTTCTTT. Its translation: CASSVQGTAEAFF. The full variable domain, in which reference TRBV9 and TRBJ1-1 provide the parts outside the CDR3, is DSGVTQTPKHLITATGQRVTLRCSPRSGDLSVYWYQQSLDQGLQFLIQYYNGEERAKGNILERFSAQQFPDLHSELNLSSLELGDSALYFCASSVQGTAEAFFGQGTRLTVV.

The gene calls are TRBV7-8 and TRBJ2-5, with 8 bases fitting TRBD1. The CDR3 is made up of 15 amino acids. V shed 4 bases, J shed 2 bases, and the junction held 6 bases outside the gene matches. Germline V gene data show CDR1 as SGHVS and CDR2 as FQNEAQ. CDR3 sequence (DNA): TGTGCCAGCAGCTCCGGACAGGGCGTACAAGAGACCCAGTACTTC. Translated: CASSSGQGVQETQYF.

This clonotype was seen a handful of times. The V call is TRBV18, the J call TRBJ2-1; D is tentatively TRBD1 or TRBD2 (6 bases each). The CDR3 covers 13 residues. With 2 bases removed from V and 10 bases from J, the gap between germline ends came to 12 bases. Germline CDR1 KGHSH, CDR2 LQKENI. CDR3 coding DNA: TGTGCCAGCTCACCAATGACCGGGGGCGAGCAGTTCTTC. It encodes CASSPMTGGEQFF.

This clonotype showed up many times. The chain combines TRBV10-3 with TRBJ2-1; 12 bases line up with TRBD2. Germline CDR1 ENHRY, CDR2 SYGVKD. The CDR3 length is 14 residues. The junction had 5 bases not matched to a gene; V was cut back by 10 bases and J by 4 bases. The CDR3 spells CATSGTSGYNEQFF. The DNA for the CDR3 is TGTGCCACATCCGGGACTAGCGGGTACAATGAGCAGTTCTTC.

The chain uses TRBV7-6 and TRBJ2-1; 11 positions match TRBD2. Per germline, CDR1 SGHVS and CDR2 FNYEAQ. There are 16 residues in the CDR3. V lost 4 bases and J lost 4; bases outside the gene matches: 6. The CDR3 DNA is TGTGCCAGCAGCTACCTGATAGCGGGAGGGTACAATGAGCAGTTCTTC. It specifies CASSYLIAGGYNEQFF.

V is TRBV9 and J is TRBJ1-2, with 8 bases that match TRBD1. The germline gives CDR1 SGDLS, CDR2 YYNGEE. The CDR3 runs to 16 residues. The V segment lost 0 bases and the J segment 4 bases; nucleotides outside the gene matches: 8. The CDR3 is CASSVGPLTGGYGYTF. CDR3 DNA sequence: TGTGCCAGCAGCGTAGGACCACTAACAGGGGGCTATGGCTACACCTTC.

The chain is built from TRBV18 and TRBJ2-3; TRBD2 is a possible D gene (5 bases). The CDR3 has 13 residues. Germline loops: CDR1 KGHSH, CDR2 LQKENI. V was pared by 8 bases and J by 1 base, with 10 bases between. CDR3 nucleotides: TGTGCCAGCCAAGCGGAGCGCACAGATACGCAGTATTTT. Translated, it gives CASQAERTDTQYF.